This T cell receptor (beta chain) was captured by sequencing in a study of OX40 agonist ivuxolimab in advanced cancers. Study overall: Therapy given before enrollment (anti-PD-1, anti-PD-L1 or anti-CTLA-4) was allowed, and around 40% had some.

This clone came up once. The protocol was immunoSEQ multiplex PCR, while the TCRdb copy is restricted to in-frame clones and leaves out a portion. The sample records about 40,000 clones, 86% being singletons. V lost 7 bases, J lost 1 base, and 11 bases stayed unmatched. Germline CDR1 reads LGHNA; CDR2 reads YNFKEQ. CDR3 length equals 16 residues. The sequenced sample was CD4+ or CD8+ T cells sorted from blood, obtained in a trial of the OX40 agonist ivuxolimab. This chain joins TRBV4-2 and TRBJ2-3; 7 bases agree with TRBD1. The clonotype originates from an adult with an advanced solid tumor such as melanoma, head and neck, liver or kidney cancer. As DNA, the CDR3 is TGTGCCAGCACCCCACGGGGTACAGGGGGCACAGATACGCAGTATTTT. Its translation: CASTPRGTGGTDTQYF.